A single sample is the source of the 14 T cell receptor beta chains below, sequenced in a study of blood T cell repertoires in COVID-19. Using immunoSEQ multiplex PCR, the repertoire was profiled, and TCRdb retains in-frame clones only, with some absent. Of about 41,000 clones in the sample, around 81% are singletons; the top ten hold roughly 48%. The sequenced sample was peripheral blood. All receptors derive from a woman of 80 years or more with acute or convalescent COVID-19.

In its sample, this clone was seen a few times. V and J are TRBV7-8 and TRBJ2-5; 15 nucleotides match TRBD2. V shed 6 bases and J 2 bases; nucleotides not matched to a gene: 7. The CDR3 consists of 17 residues. Looked up from germline, CDR1 is SGHVS and CDR2 is FQNEAQ. The CDR3 sequence is CASSSGTSGGPQETQYF. CDR3 coding DNA: TGTGCCAGCAGTTCAGGGACTAGCGGGGGGCCGCAAGAGACCCAGTACTTC.

The table lists this clone with a few counts. The chain recombines TRBV6-5 with TRBJ1-2, with 8 bases aligning to TRBD1. In germline, CDR1 is MNHEY, CDR2 SVGAGI. This CDR3 region has 14 residues. V lost 2 bases and J lost 4; bases outside the gene matches: 3. CDR3 loop: CASSYATGGYGYTF. In nucleotides, the CDR3 is TGTGCCAGCAGTTACGCCACAGGGGGCTATGGCTACACCTTC.

This clone was counted only a few times. This chain links TRBV6-4 with TRBJ1-6, with D possibly being TRBD1 (6 bases). Germline V lookup: CDR1 MRHNA, CDR2 SNTAGT. CDR3 length: 14 amino acids. The germline V and J ends were trimmed by 5 bases and 9 bases, with 14 bases remaining between them. CDR3 DNA sequence: TGTGCCAGCAGTCCGGGGGGCCAGGGTTCACCCCTCCACTTT. It codes for CASSPGGQGSPLHF.

A note on this clone: One junction end does not reproduce the germline sequence, and a read error may be involved. V usage is TRBV7-9 and J usage is TRBJ2-1, with TRBD2 matching over 11 bases. The CDR3 runs 14 residues. Germline values: CDR1 SEHNR, CDR2 FQNEAQ (reference sequence). In nucleotides, the CDR3 is TGTGCCAGCAGCCTAGCGGGGGGTACCAATGAGCAGTTCTTC. Translating it yields CASSLAGGTNEQFF.

A few counts support this clone. The chain carries TRBV19 and TRBJ2-3; 8 nucleotides line up with TRBD1. The CDR3 loop spans 14 amino acids. The J segment lost 4 bases and the V segment lost 5 bases, leaving 5 bases of the junction unmatched. Germline CDR1 is LNHDA and CDR2 is SQIVND (reference sequence). The DNA for the CDR3 is TGTGCCAGTAGTTCCAGGACAGGGCCAGATACGCAGTATTTT. Amino acid sequence: CASSSRTGPDTQYF.

This chain links TRBV10-1 with TRBJ1-1; perhaps TRBD1 as D (6 bases). Per the germline V gene, CDR1 is WNHNN and CDR2 is SYGVQD (reference sequence). V lost 3 bases to trimming and J lost 1 base, with 15 bases between them. This CDR3 has 16 amino acids. Here the CDR3 reads CASSDTGIPENTEAFF. The CDR3 bases are TGCGCCAGCAGTGACACAGGGATTCCGGAGAACACTGAAGCTTTCTTT.

The rearrangement joins TRBV30 to TRBJ1-5; a weak D match, TRBD1 (5 bases). In germline, CDR1 is GTSNPN, CDR2 SVGIG (reference sequence). Trimming pared 0 bases from V and 5 bases from J, leaving 11 bases between. The CDR3 is 14 amino acids. The CDR3 sequence is CAWSVGAAHQPQHF. CDR3 sequence (DNA): TGTGCCTGGAGTGTAGGGGCAGCTCATCAGCCCCAGCATTTT.

The chain carries TRBV2 and TRBJ1-3; TRBD1 agrees at 7 bases. Unmatched junction bases numbered 5, after V lost 5 bases and J lost 4 bases. Germline lookup yields CDR1 SNHLY and CDR2 FYNNEI. This CDR3 has 14 residues. The CDR3 region is CASSKGQWGNTIYF. The CDR3 DNA follows: TGTGCCAGCAGTAAGGGACAGTGGGGAAACACCATATATTTT.

V gene TRBV11-3 combines with J gene TRBJ2-7; the D gene is possibly TRBD2 (5 bases). Looked up from germline, CDR1 is SGHNT and CDR2 is YENEEA. The CDR3 contains 15 residues. Trimming took off 3 bases at V and 2 bases at J, with 14 bases between the two ends. CDR3 DNA: TGTGCCAGCAGCTTGGGTGGAATTAGCGCCTACGAGCAGTACTTC. Amino acids: CASSLGGISAYEQYF.

This clone has a handful of counts. The chain uses TRBV2 and TRBJ1-1; D might be TRBD1 (6 bases). The V gene lost 4 bases and the J gene lost 8 bases, with 14 bases spanning the gap. The CDR3 is 13 residues long. The V gene's germline CDR1 is SNHLY and CDR2 FYNNEI. CDR3 DNA sequence: TGTGCCAGCAGTGCGGGGGGACAACTAGAAGCTTTCTTT. This gives the protein CASSAGGQLEAFF.

This chain uses TRBV6-2 or TRBV6-3 with TRBJ2-1; TRBD2 matches 9 bases. Germline V gives CDR1 MNHEY, CDR2 SVGEGT. V gave up 6 bases and J gave up 10 bases; unmatched junction bases: 7. The CDR3 runs 13 residues. CDR3 in amino acids: CASSPASGVEQFF. The CDR3 region has the DNA TGTGCCAGCAGCCCAGCTAGCGGGGTGGAGCAGTTCTTC.

This clone was counted between two and nine times. The chain couples TRBV7-2 to TRBJ2-3; TRBD2 agrees at 9 bases. With 5 bases clipped from V and 6 bases from J, the junction kept 12 bases outside the gene matches. The CDR3 is made up of 16 amino acids. The germline gives CDR1 SGHTA, CDR2 FQGNSA. CDR3 DNA sequence: TGTGCCAGCAGCCTATTTCCGCGGGGGGGCCTTGATACGCAGTATTTT. It specifies CASSLFPRGGLDTQYF.

The chain has TRBV4-2 and TRBJ2-1; the match to TRBD2 covers 7 bases. V was pared by 3 bases and J by 4 bases, with 6 bases of the junction left unmatched. This CDR3 region has 15 residues. From germline, CDR1 is LGHNA and CDR2 YNFKEQ. The CDR3 reads CASSQERGNYNEQFF. The CDR3 region has the DNA TGTGCCAGCAGCCAGGAGCGGGGAAATTACAATGAGCAGTTCTTC.

The genes are TRBV11-3 and TRBJ2-5; tentatively, D is TRBD2 (5 bases). Trimming removed 5 bases at V and 0 bases at J, with 16 bases between. The CDR3 runs 16 residues. Germline values: CDR1 SGHNT, CDR2 YENEEA. CDR3 bases: TGTGCCAGCAGCCTACGAAGTAGCGCGTACCAAGAGACCCAGTACTTC. Its translation is CASSLRSSAYQETQYF.